The 7 T cell receptor beta chains below were found in one sample sequenced in a study of blood T cell repertoires in COVID-19. This table comes from immunoSEQ multiplex PCR, and its TCRdb copy is limited to in-frame clones, with some not included. The table records 120,000 to 150,000 clones, over 80% of them present only once. Sequenced input: PBMCs or T cells enriched from blood (not recorded which). Receptor source: a woman aged 50 to 65 who had been exposed to COVID-19.

This clone was counted a single time. V and J are TRBV10-2 and TRBJ2-2; TRBD1 agrees at 7 bases. CDR3 length: 13 residues. The V gene's germline CDR1 is WSHSY and CDR2 SAAADI. V lost 6 bases and J lost 5; bases outside the gene matches: 3. The CDR3: CASREQGTGELFF. The CDR3, as DNA: TGCGCCAGCAGGGAACAGGGGACCGGGGAGCTGTTTTTT.

This clone was observed at least ten times. V is TRBV7-6 and J is TRBJ1-4; D is possibly TRBD1 (5 bases). The CDR3 runs to 15 residues. Germline values: CDR1 SGHVS, CDR2 FNYEAQ. The V and J ends lost 3 bases and 5 bases respectively, with 13 bases between them. The CDR3 DNA is TGTGCCAGCAGCTTTTCGACAGTTGAGAATGAAAAACTGTTTTTT. Translated, it gives CASSFSTVENEKLFF.

This clone was observed a single time. This chain joins TRBV5-4 and TRBJ2-5; 7 bases match TRBD2. The length of the CDR3 is 13 residues. Germline V gene lookup returns CDR1 SGHNT and CDR2 YYREEE (reference sequence). The ends lost 4 bases at V and 7 bases at J; junction bases unmatched: 7. The CDR3 DNA is TGTGCCAGCAGCCTACCGACGGGGGGGACCCAGTACTTC. Translation: CASSLPTGGTQYF.

This clone has a handful of counts. V gene TRBV7-2 combines with J gene TRBJ1-1; possible D gene TRBD1, 6 bases. CDR3 length: 13 amino acids. Deletions cut 5 bases from V and 7 bases from J, with 14 bases between. Germline V CDR1 and CDR2: SGHTA, FQGNSA. In nucleotides, the CDR3 is TGTGCCAGCAGCCCCAGGGGCCGGAATGAAGCTTTCTTT. It translates to CASSPRGRNEAFF. Filled out from reference TRBV7-2 and TRBJ1-1, the complete variable domain reads GAGVSQSPSNKVTEKGKDVELRCDPISGHTALYWYRQSLGQGLEFLIYFQGNSAPDKSGLPSDRFSAERTGGSVSTLTIQRTQQEDSAVYLCASSPRGRNEAFFGQGTRLTVV.

This clone has a single count. The chain is built from TRBV5-4 and TRBJ1-1, with a weak D call TRBD1 (6 bases). CDR1 is SGHNT, CDR2 YYREEE, per germline (reference sequence). V lost 4 bases to trimming and J lost 0 bases, with 19 bases between them. There are 17 residues in the CDR3. The CDR3 DNA sequence: TGTGCCAGCAGCACCGGGACACGGATCCTCATGAACACTGAAGCTTTCTTT. Translation gives CASSTGTRILMNTEAFF.

V gene TRBV7-8 combines with J gene TRBJ2-3; TRBD1 aligns across 9 bases. The ends lost 3 bases at V and 1 base at J; junction bases unmatched: 14. From germline, CDR1 is SGHVS and CDR2 FQNEAQ. This CDR3 has 19 amino acids. The CDR3 nucleotides are TGTGCCAGCAGCTTCGTTCGGGACAGGGACTCTTCACGCACAGATACGCAGTATTTT. This encodes CASSFVRDRDSSRTDTQYF.

The chain employs TRBV11-2 and TRBJ1-1, with 9 bases fitting TRBD1. Germline V gives CDR1 SGHAT, CDR2 FQNNGV. V was clipped by 1 base and J by 5 bases; unmatched bases: 5. The CDR3 runs to 15 residues. CDR3: CASSLARGQGTEAFF. The DNA of the CDR3 is TGTGCCAGCAGCTTAGCCCGGGGACAGGGTACTGAAGCTTTCTTT.